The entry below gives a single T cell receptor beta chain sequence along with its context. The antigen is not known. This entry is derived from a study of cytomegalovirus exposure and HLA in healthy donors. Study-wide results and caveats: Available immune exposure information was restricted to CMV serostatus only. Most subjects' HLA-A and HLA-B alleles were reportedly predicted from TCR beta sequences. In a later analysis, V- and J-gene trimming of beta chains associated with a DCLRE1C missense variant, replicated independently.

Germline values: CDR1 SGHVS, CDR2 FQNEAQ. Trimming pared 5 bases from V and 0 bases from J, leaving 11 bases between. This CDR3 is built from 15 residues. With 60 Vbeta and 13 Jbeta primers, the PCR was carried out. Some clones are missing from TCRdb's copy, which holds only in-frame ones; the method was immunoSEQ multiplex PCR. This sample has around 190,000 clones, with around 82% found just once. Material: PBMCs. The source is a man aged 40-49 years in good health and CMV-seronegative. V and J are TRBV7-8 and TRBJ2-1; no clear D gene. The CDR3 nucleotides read TGTGCCAGCAGCCATACTCGGAGCTCCTACAATGAGCAGTTCTTC. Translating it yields CASSHTRSSYNEQFF.